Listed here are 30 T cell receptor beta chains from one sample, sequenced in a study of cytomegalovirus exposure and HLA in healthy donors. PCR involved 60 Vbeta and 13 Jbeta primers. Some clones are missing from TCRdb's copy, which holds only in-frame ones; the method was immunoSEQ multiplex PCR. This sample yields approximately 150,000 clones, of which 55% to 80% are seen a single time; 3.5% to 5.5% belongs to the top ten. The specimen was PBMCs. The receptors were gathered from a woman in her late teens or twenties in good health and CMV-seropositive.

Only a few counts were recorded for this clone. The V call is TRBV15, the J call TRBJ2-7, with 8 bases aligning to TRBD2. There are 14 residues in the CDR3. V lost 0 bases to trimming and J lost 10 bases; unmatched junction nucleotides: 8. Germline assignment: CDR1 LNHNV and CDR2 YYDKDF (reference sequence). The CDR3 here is CATSRDPSGRVQYF. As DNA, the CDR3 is TGTGCCACCAGCAGAGATCCGAGCGGGAGAGTCCAGTACTTC.

The CDR3 sequence: CASSPGNRGQPQHF. CDR3 coding DNA: TGTGCCAGCAGTCCAGGGAACAGGGGTCAGCCCCAGCATTTT. This chain uses TRBV28 with TRBJ1-5, with 7 bases that match TRBD1. Germline CDR1 MDHEN, CDR2 SYDVKM. The V gene end was trimmed by 5 bases and the J gene end by 6 bases; junction bases not matched to a gene: 7. The CDR3 is 14 amino acids. Full variable domain (rest looked up from reference TRBV28 and TRBJ1-5): DVKVTQSSRYLVKRTGEKVFLECVQDMDHENMFWYRQDPGLGLRLIYFSYDVKMKEKGDIPEGYSVSREKKERFSLILESASTNQTSMYLCASSPGNRGQPQHFGDGTRLSIL.

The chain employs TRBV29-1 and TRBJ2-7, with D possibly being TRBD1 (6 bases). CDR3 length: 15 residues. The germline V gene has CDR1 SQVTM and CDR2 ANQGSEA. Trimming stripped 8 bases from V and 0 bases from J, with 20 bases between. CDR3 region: CSTTTGIGSSYEQYF. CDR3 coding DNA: TGCAGCACAACTACAGGGATAGGGAGCTCCTACGAGCAGTACTTC.

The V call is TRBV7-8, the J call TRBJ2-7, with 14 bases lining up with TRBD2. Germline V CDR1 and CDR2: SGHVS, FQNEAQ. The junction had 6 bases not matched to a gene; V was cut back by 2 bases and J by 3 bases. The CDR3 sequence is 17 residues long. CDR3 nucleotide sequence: TGTGCCAGCAGCTTATTCGGGACTAGCGGGAGAGTCTACGAGCAGTACTTC. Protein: CASSLFGTSGRVYEQYF.

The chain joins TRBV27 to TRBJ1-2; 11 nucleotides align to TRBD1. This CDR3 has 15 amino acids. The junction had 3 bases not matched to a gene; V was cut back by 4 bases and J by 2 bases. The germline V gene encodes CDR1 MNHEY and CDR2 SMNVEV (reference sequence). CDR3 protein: CASSWTGGRNYGYTF. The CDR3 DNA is TGTGCCAGCAGTTGGACAGGGGGCCGAAACTATGGCTACACCTTC.

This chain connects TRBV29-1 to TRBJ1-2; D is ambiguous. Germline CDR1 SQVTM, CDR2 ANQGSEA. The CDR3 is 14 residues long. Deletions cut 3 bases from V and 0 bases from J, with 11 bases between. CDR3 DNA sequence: TGCAGCGTTGATCCCCAGAAAACTAACTATGGCTACACCTTC. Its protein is CSVDPQKTNYGYTF.

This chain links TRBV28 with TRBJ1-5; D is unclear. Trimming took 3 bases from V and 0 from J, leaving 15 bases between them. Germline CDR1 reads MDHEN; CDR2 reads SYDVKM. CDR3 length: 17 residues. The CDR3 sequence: CASSFISPVPSNQPQHF. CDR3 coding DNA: TGTGCCAGCAGTTTTATTTCCCCGGTTCCTAGCAATCAGCCCCAGCATTTT.

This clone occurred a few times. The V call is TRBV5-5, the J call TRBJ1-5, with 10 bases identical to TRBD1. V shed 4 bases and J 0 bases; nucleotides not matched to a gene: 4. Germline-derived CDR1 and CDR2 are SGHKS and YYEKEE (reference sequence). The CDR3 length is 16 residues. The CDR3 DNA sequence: TGTGCCAGCAGCCCGGGACAGGGGTATAGCAATCAGCCCCAGCATTTT. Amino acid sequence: CASSPGQGYSNQPQHF.

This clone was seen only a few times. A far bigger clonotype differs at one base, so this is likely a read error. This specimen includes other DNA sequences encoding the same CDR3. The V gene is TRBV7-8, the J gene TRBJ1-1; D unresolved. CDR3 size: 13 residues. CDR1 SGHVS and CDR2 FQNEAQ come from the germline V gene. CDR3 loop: CASSFSVNTEAFF. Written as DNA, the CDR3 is TGTGCTAGCAGCTTCTCGGTGAACACTGAAGCTTTCTTT.

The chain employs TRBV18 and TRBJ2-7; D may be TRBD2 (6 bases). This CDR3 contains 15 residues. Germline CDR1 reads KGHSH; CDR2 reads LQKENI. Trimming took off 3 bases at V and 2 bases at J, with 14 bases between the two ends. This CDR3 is CASSPNSGVPYEQYF. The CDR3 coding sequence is TGTGCCAGCTCACCCAATTCGGGGGTACCCTACGAGCAGTACTTC.

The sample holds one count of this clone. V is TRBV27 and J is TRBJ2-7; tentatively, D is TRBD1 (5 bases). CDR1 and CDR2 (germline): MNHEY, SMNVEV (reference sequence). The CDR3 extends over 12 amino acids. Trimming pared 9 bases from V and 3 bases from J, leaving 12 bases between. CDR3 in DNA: TGTGCCAGTGGTGGGGCAAGCTACGAGCAGTACTTC. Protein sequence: CASGGASYEQYF.

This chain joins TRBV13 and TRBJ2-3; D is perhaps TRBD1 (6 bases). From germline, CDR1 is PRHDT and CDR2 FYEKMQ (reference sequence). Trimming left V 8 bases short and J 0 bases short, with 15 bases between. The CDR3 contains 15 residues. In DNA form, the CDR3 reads TGTGCCAGCGCCCGAGGGGGTTTTAGCACAGATACGCAGTATTTT. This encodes CASARGGFSTDTQYF.

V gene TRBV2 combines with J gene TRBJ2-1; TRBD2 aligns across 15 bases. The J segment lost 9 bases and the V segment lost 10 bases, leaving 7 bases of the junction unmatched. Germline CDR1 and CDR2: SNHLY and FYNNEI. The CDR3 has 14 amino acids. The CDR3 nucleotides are TGTGCCAACAGGACTAGCGGGGGGGCGGGTGAGCAGTTCTTC. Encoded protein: CANRTSGGAGEQFF.

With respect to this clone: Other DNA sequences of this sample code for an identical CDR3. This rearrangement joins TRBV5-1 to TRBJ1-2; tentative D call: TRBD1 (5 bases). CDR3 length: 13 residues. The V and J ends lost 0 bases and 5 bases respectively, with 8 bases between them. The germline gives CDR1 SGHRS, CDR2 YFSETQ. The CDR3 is CASSLDDSYGYTF. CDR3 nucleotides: TGCGCCAGCAGCTTGGATGACAGTTATGGCTACACCTTC.

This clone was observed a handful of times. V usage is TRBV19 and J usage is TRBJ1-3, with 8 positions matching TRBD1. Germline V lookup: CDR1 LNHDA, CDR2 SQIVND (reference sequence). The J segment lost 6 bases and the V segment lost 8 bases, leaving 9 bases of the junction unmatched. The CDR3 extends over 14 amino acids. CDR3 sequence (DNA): TGTGCCAGTCACCGGGGGCAGGGGGCAAACACCATATATTTT. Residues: CASHRGQGANTIYF.

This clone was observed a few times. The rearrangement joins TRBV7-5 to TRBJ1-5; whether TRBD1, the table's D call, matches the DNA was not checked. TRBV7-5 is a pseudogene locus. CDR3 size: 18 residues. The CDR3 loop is CARSFPPGPPPVDGPQHF. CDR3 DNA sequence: TGTGCCAGAAGCTTCCCGCCAGGGCCCCCACCAGTGGATGGGCCCCAGCATTTT.

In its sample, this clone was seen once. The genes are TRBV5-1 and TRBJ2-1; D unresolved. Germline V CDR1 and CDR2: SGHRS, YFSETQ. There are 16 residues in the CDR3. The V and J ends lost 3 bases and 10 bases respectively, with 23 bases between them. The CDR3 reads CASSSSSATGVNEQFF. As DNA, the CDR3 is TGCGCCAGCAGCTCGTCTTCTGCTACGGGTGTAAACGAGCAGTTCTTC.

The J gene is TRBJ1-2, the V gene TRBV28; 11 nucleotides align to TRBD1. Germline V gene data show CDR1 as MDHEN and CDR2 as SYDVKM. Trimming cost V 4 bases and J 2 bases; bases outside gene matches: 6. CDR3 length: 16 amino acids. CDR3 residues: CASSWPGTGGNYGYTF. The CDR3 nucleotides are TGTGCCAGCAGTTGGCCCGGGACAGGGGGAAACTATGGCTACACCTTC.

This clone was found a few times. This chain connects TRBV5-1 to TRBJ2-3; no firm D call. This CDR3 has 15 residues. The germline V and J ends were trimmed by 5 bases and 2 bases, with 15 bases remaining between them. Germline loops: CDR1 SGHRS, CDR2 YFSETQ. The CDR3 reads CASSHRRVLTDTQYF. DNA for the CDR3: TGCGCCAGCAGTCATCGACGGGTCCTCACAGATACGCAGTATTTT.

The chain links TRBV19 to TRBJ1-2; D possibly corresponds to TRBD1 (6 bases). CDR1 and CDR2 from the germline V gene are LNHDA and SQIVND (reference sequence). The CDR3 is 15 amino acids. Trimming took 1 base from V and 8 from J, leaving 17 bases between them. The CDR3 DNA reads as TGTGCCAGTAGTATAGTCCTCCGGGGGGCTCAAGGCTACACCTTC. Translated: CASSIVLRGAQGYTF.

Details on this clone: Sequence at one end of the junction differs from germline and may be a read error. CDR3 sequence: CASGGQDQGTQYF. The CDR3, as DNA: TGTGCCAGCGGTGGACAGGACCAAGGGACCCAGTACTTC. The chain couples TRBV2 to TRBJ2-5; 7 positions match TRBD1. Per germline, CDR1 SNHLY and CDR2 FYNNEI. The CDR3 runs to 13 residues.

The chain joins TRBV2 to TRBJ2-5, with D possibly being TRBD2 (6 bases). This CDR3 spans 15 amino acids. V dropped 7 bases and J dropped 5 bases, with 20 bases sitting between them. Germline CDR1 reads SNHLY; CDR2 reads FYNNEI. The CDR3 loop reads CASTKTSLEGETQYF. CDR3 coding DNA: TGTGCCAGCACAAAAACTAGCCTGGAGGGCGAGACCCAGTACTTC.

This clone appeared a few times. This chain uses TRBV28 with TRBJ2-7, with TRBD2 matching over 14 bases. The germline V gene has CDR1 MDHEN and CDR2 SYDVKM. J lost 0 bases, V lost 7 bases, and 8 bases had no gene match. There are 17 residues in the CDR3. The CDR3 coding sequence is TGTGCCAGCACCGTTTGGGGGACTAGCGGGAGCTCCTACGAGCAGTACTTC. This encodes CASTVWGTSGSSYEQYF. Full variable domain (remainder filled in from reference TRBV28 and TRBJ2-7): DVKVTQSSRYLVKRTGEKVFLECVQDMDHENMFWYRQDPGLGLRLIYFSYDVKMKEKGDIPEGYSVSREKKERFSLILESASTNQTSMYLCASTVWGTSGSSYEQYFGPGTRLTVT.

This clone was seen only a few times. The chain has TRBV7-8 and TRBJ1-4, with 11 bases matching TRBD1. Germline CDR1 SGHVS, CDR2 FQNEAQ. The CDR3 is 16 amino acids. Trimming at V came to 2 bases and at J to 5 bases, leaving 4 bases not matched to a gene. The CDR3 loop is CASSLNRDRGNEKLFF. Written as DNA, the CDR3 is TGTGCCAGCAGCTTAAACCGGGACAGGGGGAATGAAAAACTGTTTTTT.

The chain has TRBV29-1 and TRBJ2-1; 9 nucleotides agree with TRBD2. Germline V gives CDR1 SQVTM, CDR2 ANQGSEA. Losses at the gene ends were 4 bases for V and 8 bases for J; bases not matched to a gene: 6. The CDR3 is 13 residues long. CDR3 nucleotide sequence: TGCAGCGTTGGGCTAGCGGGGTCTTATGAGCAGTTCTTC. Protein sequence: CSVGLAGSYEQFF.

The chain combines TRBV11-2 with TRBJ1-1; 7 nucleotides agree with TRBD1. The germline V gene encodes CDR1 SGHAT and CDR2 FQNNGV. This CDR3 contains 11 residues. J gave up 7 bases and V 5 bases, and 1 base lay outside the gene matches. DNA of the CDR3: TGTGCCAGCAGCCACAGGGGTGAAGCTTTCTTT. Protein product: CASSHRGEAFF.

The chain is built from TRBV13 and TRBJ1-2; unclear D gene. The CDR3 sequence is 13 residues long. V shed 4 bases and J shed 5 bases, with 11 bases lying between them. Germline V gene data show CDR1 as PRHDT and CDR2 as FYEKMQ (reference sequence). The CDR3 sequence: CASSSPERYGYTF. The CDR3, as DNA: TGTGCCAGCAGCTCCCCCGAGCGGTATGGCTACACCTTC. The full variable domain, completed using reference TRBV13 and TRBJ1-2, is AAGVIQSPRHLIKEKRETATLKCYPIPRHDTVYWYQQGPGQDPQFLISFYEKMQSDKGSIPDRFSAQQFSDYHSELNMSSLELGDSALYFCASSSPERYGYTFGSGTRLTVV.

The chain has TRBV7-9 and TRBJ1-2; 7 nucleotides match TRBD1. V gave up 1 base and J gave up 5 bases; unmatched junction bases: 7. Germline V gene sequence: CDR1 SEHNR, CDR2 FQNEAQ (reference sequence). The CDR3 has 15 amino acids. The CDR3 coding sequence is TGTGCCAGCAGCTTAGAAGGGGGGACAGTATATGGCTACACCTTC. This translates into CASSLEGGTVYGYTF.

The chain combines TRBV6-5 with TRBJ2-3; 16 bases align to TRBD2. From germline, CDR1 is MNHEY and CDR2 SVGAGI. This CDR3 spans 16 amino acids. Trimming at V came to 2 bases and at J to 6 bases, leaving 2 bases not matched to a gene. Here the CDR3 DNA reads TGTGCCAGCAGTTACGGGACTAGCGGGGGGGCGGATACGCAGTATTTT. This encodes CASSYGTSGGADTQYF.

The CDR3 reads CASSEAPYYEQYF. The CDR3 DNA sequence: TGTGCCAGCAGTGAAGCTCCTTACTACGAGCAGTACTTC. This sequence joins TRBV2 and TRBJ2-7; no clear D gene. CDR3 length: 13 amino acids. Looked up from germline, CDR1 is SNHLY and CDR2 is FYNNEI. V shed 0 bases and J shed 3 bases, with 6 bases lying between them.